This T cell receptor (beta chain) appears in the sequencing data of a study of T cells in Graves' hyperthyroidism and ophthalmopathy. CDR1 is PRHDT and CDR2 is FYEKMQ in the germline V gene (reference sequence). Trimming removed 5 bases from V and 4 bases from J, with 10 bases in between. This CDR3 contains 13 residues. Details on this clonotype: Since the CDR3 does not end with the conserved phenylalanine or tryptophan, this likely comes from a read error.

Absence of ophthalmopathy progression within 18 months defined stable Graves' hyperthyroidism. Disease duration under 2 months; hyperthyroidism patients were aged 18 to 65. Patients having uncontrolled infection, another autoimmune disease, pregnancy or lactation were not included. TCR beta CDR3 regions were amplified from RNA. The study used the HTBI primer set for a first-round RT-PCR of the TCR CDR3. One entry per CDR3 protein results from TCRdb running MiXCR on the multiplex PCR reads. The sample includes 450,000 to 700,000 distinct CDR3 sequences, around 45% seen only once; the top ten take around 8%.

The sequencing input was peripheral blood or thyroid tissue (not recorded which). This receptor was identified in a woman aged 18-29 years with Graves' hyperthyroidism. This chain joins TRBV13 and TRBJ2-3; D gene ambiguous. The CDR3, as DNA: TGTGCCAGCAGCCCCTCTTATGCAGATACGCAGTATCTT. Protein product: CASSPSYADTQYL.